Shown below are 2 T cell receptor beta chains from a single sample sequenced in a study of blood T cell repertoires in COVID-19. The method was immunoSEQ multiplex PCR; TCRdb's version includes in-frame clones alone and lacks a portion of them. The repertoire holds more than 85,000 clones, with around 86% as singletons. Material for sequencing was peripheral blood. The source is a woman aged 70-85 years with acute or convalescent COVID-19.

The rearrangement uses TRBV7-2 and TRBJ2-7; TRBD2 might be the D (6 bases). The CDR3 runs 14 residues. Per germline, CDR1 SGHTA and CDR2 FQGNSA. V lost 10 bases and J 7 bases, leaving 23 bases between the germline ends. The chain's CDR3 is CATSQRSGSGEQYF. In DNA form, the CDR3 reads TGTGCCACCTCCCAGAGGTCCGGGAGTGGTGAGCAGTACTTC. The whole variable domain, filled in from reference TRBV7-2 and TRBJ2-7, reads GAGVSQSPSNKVTEKGKDVELRCDPISGHTALYWYRQSLGQGLEFLIYFQGNSAPDKSGLPSDRFSAERTGGSVSTLTIQRTQQEDSAVYLCATSQRSGSGEQYFGPGTRLTVT.

The chain recombines TRBV10-2 with TRBJ2-2; D is unclear. There are 13 residues in the CDR3. V lost 3 bases, J lost 6 bases, and 8 bases lay in between. CDR1 and CDR2 from the germline V gene are WSHSY and SAAADI. As DNA, the CDR3 is TGCGCCAGCAGTGAATTTGGGCCCGGGGAGCTGTTTTTT. Translated: CASSEFGPGELFF.